This TCR beta chain was observed in a study of control samples from healthy donors and cancer patients. TCRdb's table, derived via immunoSEQ multiplex PCR, lists solely in-frame clones and lacks some. This table holds around 140,000 clones, 93% found once. Sequenced: blood. The clonotype originates from a young man in good health.

CDR3 sequence (DNA): TGTGCCAGCAGTTTAACTAGCGGCTCCTACAATGAGCAGTTCTTC. It is translated as CASSLTSGSYNEQFF. The gene calls are TRBV27 and TRBJ2-1; 8 bases map to TRBD2. Losses at the gene ends were 2 bases for V and 0 bases for J; bases not matched to a gene: 0. Germline V CDR1 and CDR2: MNHEY, SMNVEV (reference sequence). The CDR3 loop spans 15 amino acids.